Listed below are T cell receptor beta chains from one sample, sequenced in a study of multiple sclerosis patients with progressive multifocal leukoencephalopathy. The repertoire was sequenced with immunoSEQ multiplex PCR; TCRdb's copy has only in-frame clones and lacks some. The data contain about 30,000 clones, 90% of them singletons. The sample in question was PBMCs, obtained from a patient treated with natalizumab. The source of these receptors is a human donor with multiple sclerosis. Both conserved end residues are part of each CDR3. D genes are given only for firm matches. Size values are once, few and many counts, or a class for expanded clones, and some rows have none.

-	TRBJ1-2	TRBV5-1	-	CASGEQGSGYTF	TGCGCCAGCGGTGAGCAGGGAAGTGGCTACACCTTC
-	TRBJ1-3	TRBV5-6	-	CASSLAHGRGNTIYF	TGTGCCAGCAGCTTGGCCCATGGGAGAGGAAACACCATATATTTT
-	TRBJ1-5	TRBV19	-	CATRRGQSEMEPQHF	TGTGCCACCAGAAGGGGACAATCAGAGATGGAACCCCAGCATTTT
TRBD2	TRBJ2-5	TRBV7-2	-	CASSILGLAGETQYF	TGTGCCAGCAGCATCCTAGGACTAGCGGGGGAGACCCAGTACTTC
-	TRBJ1-1	TRBV28	few	CASGPLDRPEAFF	TGTGCCAGCGGGCCTCTCGACAGACCTGAAGCTTTCTTT
TRBD2	TRBJ2-1	TRBV4-3	-	CASSQLAGGPYNEQFF	TGCGCCAGCAGCCAACTAGCGGGGGGGCCCTACAATGAGCAGTTCTTC
-	TRBJ2-2	TRBV19	-	CASSGSYGGSNTGELFF	TGTGCCAGTAGTGGATCCTACGGGGGTTCGAACACCGGGGAGCTGTTTTTT
-	TRBJ1-1	TRBV7-9	few	CASSLGPFTEAFF	TGTGCCAGCAGCCTGGGCCCCTTCACTGAAGCTTTCTTT
-	TRBJ1-6	TRBV11-3	-	CASSLGPSNSPLHF	TGTGCCAGCAGCCTCGGGCCCTCCAATTCACCCCTCCACTTT
TRBD1	TRBJ2-7	TRBV5-4	-	CASSLSDRDEQYF	TGTGCCAGCAGCCTATCCGACAGGGATGAGCAGTACTTC
TRBD1	TRBJ1-1	TRBV9	-	CASSATGLENTEAFF	TGTGCCAGCAGCGCGACAGGGCTCGAAAACACTGAAGCTTTCTTT
-	TRBJ2-1	TRBV5-4	-	CASSLVGDYEQFF	TGTGCCAGCAGCTTGGTGGGGGACTATGAGCAGTTCTTC
-	TRBJ1-6	TRBV9	-	CASSVGQPNSPLHF	TGTGCCAGCAGCGTAGGGCAGCCCAATTCACCCCTCCACTTT
-	TRBJ2-3	TRBV7-8	-	CASSLRGSLTDTQYF	TGTGCCAGCAGCTTGAGAGGGAGTCTCACAGATACGCAGTATTTT
TRBD1	TRBJ1-3	TRBV5-7	-	CASSLGARDRVSGNTIYF	TGTGCCAGCAGCTTGGGGGCCCGGGACAGGGTTAGCGGAAACACCATATATTTT
TRBD1	TRBJ1-4	TRBV5-4	few	CASSRGQNEKLFF	TGTGCCAGCAGCCGGGGACAGAATGAAAAACTGTTTTTT
TRBD1	TRBJ1-1	TRBV14	-	CASSLGQGTEAFF	TGTGCCAGCAGCCTGGGACAGGGCACTGAAGCTTTCTTT
TRBD1	TRBJ2-7	TRBV11-2	-	CASSLVGGGTGAYEQYF	TGTGCCAGCAGCTTAGTAGGGGGCGGGACAGGGGCGTACGAGCAGTACTTC
-	TRBJ2-3	TRBV6-5	-	CASVSGITQYF	TGTGCCAGCGTGTCAGGCATAACGCAGTATTTT
TRBD1	TRBJ1-6	TRBV10-3	once	CAISEGTGEYSPLHF	TGTGCCATCAGTGAGGGGACAGGGGAATATTCACCCCTCCACTTT
-	TRBJ2-7	TRBV4-3	-	CASSQGKGAYEQYF	TGCGCCAGCAGCCAAGGCAAAGGGGCCTACGAGCAGTACTTC
-	TRBJ1-2	TRBV27	-	CASSSDRRGGYTF	TGTGCCAGCAGTTCCGACAGGAGGGGTGGCTACACCTTC
TRBD1	TRBJ1-1	TRBV13	-	CASSSRGLTNTEAFF	TGTGCCAGCAGCTCCAGGGGGCTCACGAACACTGAAGCTTTCTTT
-	TRBJ1-2	TRBV28	-	CASSTSSANYGYTF	TGTGCCAGCAGCACCAGTAGTGCTAACTATGGCTACACCTTC
-	TRBJ2-7	TRBV7-9	-	CASSLLTTWEQYF	TGTGCCAGCAGCTTATTGACTACGTGGGAGCAGTACTTC
-	TRBJ2-7	TRBV6-1	-	CASNQGVDSYEQYF	TGTGCCAGCAATCAAGGAGTTGACTCCTACGAGCAGTACTTC